Shown below are 24 T cell receptor beta chains from a single sample sequenced in a study of T-cell memory formation after mild COVID-19 (dated by TCRdb to about 2021). Library preparation was by 5' RACE. These reads were obtained on an Illumina NovaSeq 6000. TCRdb ran its own pipeline on the public reads, namely fastp trimming at Q25 and MiXCR clone calling, and kept in-frame beta chains. Entries are consolidated by CDR3 protein sequence, retaining the most common genes and DNA. In this sample the table shows around 300,000 distinct CDR3 sequences, approximately 15% of which occur a single time. The ten largest clonotypes hold around a fifth of the sample. The sequencing sample was made of PBMCs or a T cell subset sorted from them (not recorded which). Receptor source: a man between 18 and 35 years old who had mild COVID-19 (a few samples of this study predate the infection). The sample titles of this study are shuffled in the database, so cell type and time point are left out; the donor was told from shared clones.

The V call is TRBV7-8, the J call TRBJ2-1; 10 bases line up with TRBD2. This CDR3 is built from 15 residues. Looked up from germline, CDR1 is SGHVS and CDR2 is FQNEAQ. After removal of 5 bases from V and 5 bases from J, the junction contained 6 bases not matched to a gene. CDR3 region: CASSQLAGENNEQFF. CDR3 coding DNA: TGTGCCAGCAGCCAGCTAGCGGGAGAGAACAATGAGCAGTTCTTC.

The chain joins TRBV7-2 to TRBJ2-3; either TRBD1 or TRBD2 may fit D (5 bases each). The CDR3 spans 17 residues. Germline V gene sequence: CDR1 SGHTA, CDR2 FQGNSA. The V and J ends lost 1 base and 2 bases respectively, with 16 bases between them. The CDR3 protein is CASSLGVQRGTTDTQYF. The CDR3 coding sequence is TGTGCCAGCAGCTTAGGGGTCCAACGGGGCACCACAGATACGCAGTATTTT.

This clonotype was detected only a few times. V usage is TRBV12-3 or TRBV12-4 and J usage is TRBJ1-4; TRBD1 matches 10 bases. Trimming took 5 bases from V and 7 from J; bases not matched to a gene: 4. This CDR3 spans 14 amino acids. Here the CDR3 DNA reads TGTGCCAGCAGTGGGACAGGGGCATTTGAAAAACTGTTTTTT. Translating gives CASSGTGAFEKLFF.

Many counts were recorded for this clonotype. V usage is TRBV5-1 and J usage is TRBJ2-2, with a possible D match to TRBD1 (6 bases). The CDR3 runs to 16 residues. V was trimmed by 1 base and J by 4 bases, leaving 14 bases between them. In germline, CDR1 is SGHRS, CDR2 YFSETQ. The CDR3 region is CASSLLQGSITGELFF. CDR3 DNA sequence: TGCGCCAGCAGCTTGCTCCAGGGGTCAATCACCGGGGAGCTGTTTTTT.

This clonotype was recorded only once. This rearrangement joins TRBV12-3 or TRBV12-4 to TRBJ1-1; perhaps TRBD1 as D (5 bases). V was clipped by 5 bases and J by 5 bases, with 15 bases between them. The CDR3 covers 14 residues. Here the CDR3 reads CASSLHGGMTEAFF. CDR3 bases: TGTGCCAGCAGTCTCCACGGGGGTATGACTGAAGCTTTCTTT.

V and J are TRBV6-5 and TRBJ1-1, with 8 bases that match TRBD1. Trimming removed 7 bases from V and 12 bases from J; junction bases left unmatched: 16. The germline V gene has CDR1 MNHEY and CDR2 SVGAGI. The CDR3 has 14 amino acids. Written as DNA, the CDR3 is TGTGCCAGCACCTTAGACCCAACAGGGGGTCGGTCTTTCTTT. The encoded protein is CASTLDPTGGRSFF.

The chain is built from TRBV10-3 and TRBJ1-5; 8 nucleotides agree with TRBD1. CDR3 length equals 15 residues. Trimming took 3 bases from V and 3 from J; bases not matched to a gene: 4. Per germline, CDR1 ENHRY and CDR2 SYGVKD. The CDR3, as DNA: TGTGCCATCAGTGATCCGACAGGGGTCAATCAGCCCCAGCATTTT. This sequence encodes CAISDPTGVNQPQHF.

Only a few counts were recorded for this clonotype. This sequence joins TRBV6-1 and TRBJ2-7, with TRBD1 as a possible D gene (6 bases). Trimming shortened V by 2 bases and J by 6 bases, and 14 bases separated the two germline ends. The CDR3 is made up of 14 amino acids. In germline, CDR1 is MNHNS, CDR2 SASEGT. The CDR3 region is CASSEQGIGGEQYV. The CDR3 bases are TGTGCCAGCAGTGAACAGGGGATAGGTGGCGAGCAGTACGTC.

This clonotype was observed many times. The chain employs TRBV5-1 and TRBJ1-6; D is unclear. Per the germline V gene, CDR1 is SGHRS and CDR2 is YFSETQ. This CDR3 contains 13 residues. V was clipped by 4 bases and J by 8 bases, with 10 bases between them. The CDR3 protein is CASSPAADSPLHF. Written as DNA, the CDR3 is TGCGCCAGCAGCCCCGCAGCGGATTCACCCCTCCACTTT.

Many counts were recorded for this clonotype. V is TRBV7-9 and J is TRBJ2-5; D might be TRBD1 (6 bases). The CDR3 loop spans 14 amino acids. Germline V lookup: CDR1 SEHNR, CDR2 FQNEAQ (reference sequence). Trimming cost V 4 bases and J 1 base, with 10 bases left between them. The CDR3 DNA is TGTGCCAGCAGCTACGGACAGTCCCAAGAGACCCAGTACTTC. Translation gives CASSYGQSQETQYF.

This clonotype was picked up many times. The chain recombines TRBV27 with TRBJ2-5, with D possibly called TRBD1 or TRBD2 (6 bases each). Germline CDR1 reads MNHEY; CDR2 reads SMNVEV (reference sequence). Trimming took 3 bases from V and 5 from J, leaving 13 bases between them. The CDR3 spans 14 residues. CDR3 sequence reads: CASSFHRGGETQYF. The CDR3 coding sequence is TGTGCCAGCAGTTTTCATCGAGGGGGGGAGACCCAGTACTTC.

The V and J genes are TRBV12-3 or TRBV12-4 and TRBJ1-3, with 7 nucleotides matching TRBD1. J lost 5 bases, V lost 3 bases, and 7 bases had no gene match. CDR3 length: 15 residues. CDR3 in amino acids: CASSFDRVLRNTIYF. CDR3 sequence (DNA): TGTGCCAGCAGTTTCGACAGGGTCTTACGAAACACCATATATTTT.

V is TRBV5-8 and J is TRBJ2-4; D is unresolved. Between the trimmed V and J ends, which lost 4 bases and 7 bases, there was a span of 12 bases. The length of the CDR3 is 13 residues. Germline lookup yields CDR1 SGHTS and CDR2 YDEGEE. In DNA, the CDR3 is TGTGCCAGCAGCCCGGGCCTGGGGAACATTCAGTACTTC. Encoded protein: CASSPGLGNIQYF.

V gene TRBV7-9 combines with J gene TRBJ1-3; D is uncertain. The CDR3 extends over 15 amino acids. Per the germline V gene, CDR1 is SEHNR and CDR2 is FQNEAQ (reference sequence). V dropped 5 bases and J dropped 0 bases, with 11 bases sitting between them. CDR3 DNA sequence: TGTGCCAGCAGCAGATCTCGAAACTCTGGAAACACCATATATTTT. As protein: CASSRSRNSGNTIYF. Drawing the rest from reference TRBV7-9 and TRBJ1-3, the complete variable domain is DTGVSQNPRHKITKRGQNVTFRCDPISEHNRLYWYRQTLGQGPEFLTYFQNEAQLEKSRLLSDRFSAERPKGSFSTLEIQRTEQGDSAMYLCASSRSRNSGNTIYFGEGSWLTVV.

This clonotype has only one observation. Here the CDR3 DNA reads TGTGCCAGCGATGGGGGGCCTCCGAGTGGCTACACCTTC. The encoded protein is CASDGGPPSGYTF. The rearrangement joins TRBV2 to TRBJ1-2, with D possibly TRBD1 on 6 matching bases. Trimming stripped 8 bases from V and 7 bases from J, with 17 bases between. Germline assignment: CDR1 SNHLY and CDR2 FYNNEI. The CDR3 runs 13 residues.

The V call is TRBV2, the J call TRBJ1-2; a weak D match, TRBD1 (6 bases). Germline loops: CDR1 SNHLY, CDR2 FYNNEI. This CDR3 region has 12 residues. With 7 bases removed from V and 8 bases from J, the gap between germline ends came to 14 bases. CDR3 residues: CASTSTGQGYTF. DNA for the CDR3: TGTGCCAGCACATCGACGGGACAAGGCTACACCTTC.

This clonotype has just a few counts. CDR3 region: CASSRDHTEAFF. As DNA, the CDR3 is TGTGCCAGCAGCCGGGACCACACTGAAGCTTTCTTT. This chain uses TRBV3-1 with TRBJ1-1, with a weak D call TRBD1 (5 bases). CDR3 length: 12 amino acids. Trimming removed 4 bases at V and 3 bases at J, with 6 bases between. Germline V CDR1 and CDR2: LGHDT, YNNKEL (reference sequence). The variable domain in full, completed from reference TRBV3-1 and TRBJ1-1, reads DTAVSQTPKYLVTQMGNDKSIKCEQNLGHDTMYWYKQDSKKFLKIMFSYNNKELIINETVPNRFSPKSPDKAHLNLHINSLELGDSAVYFCASSRDHTEAFFGQGTRLTVV.

This clonotype was counted many times. The chain recombines TRBV7-2 with TRBJ2-1; 10 bases are a match to TRBD2. V lost 6 bases, J lost 5 bases, and 7 bases stayed unmatched. Per germline, CDR1 SGHTA and CDR2 FQGNSA. CDR3 size: 15 residues. CDR3 protein: CASRLLAGDNNEQFF. The DNA for the CDR3 is TGTGCCAGCAGGTTGCTAGCGGGGGACAACAATGAGCAGTTCTTC. The whole variable domain, filled in from reference TRBV7-2 and TRBJ2-1, reads GAGVSQSPSNKVTEKGKDVELRCDPISGHTALYWYRQSLGQGLEFLIYFQGNSAPDKSGLPSDRFSAERTGGSVSTLTIQRTQQEDSAVYLCASRLLAGDNNEQFFGPGTRLTVL.

V and J are TRBV5-1 and TRBJ2-7, with no clear D. This CDR3 has 19 residues. In germline, CDR1 is SGHRS, CDR2 YFSETQ. V gave up 2 bases and J gave up 2 bases, with 26 bases separating them. The CDR3 nucleotides read TGCGCCAGCAGCTTCCCGAACGGATCTACGACCCTTGCCCCCTACGAGCAGTACTTC. Its protein is CASSFPNGSTTLAPYEQYF.

The table lists this clonotype with a few counts. V usage is TRBV5-1 and J usage is TRBJ2-5, with 11 bases lining up with TRBD2. The CDR3 spans 16 residues. V dropped 0 bases and J dropped 2; count of bases not matched to a gene: 3. Germline CDR1 SGHRS, CDR2 YFSETQ. CDR3 sequence reads: CASSLALAGEQETQYF. CDR3 nucleotides: TGCGCCAGCAGCTTGGCACTAGCGGGGGAACAAGAGACCCAGTACTTC. Using reference TRBV5-1 and TRBJ2-5 for the parts outside the CDR3, the full variable domain is KAGVTQTPRYLIKTRGQQVTLSCSPISGHRSVSWYQQTPGQGLQFLFEYFSETQRNKGNFPGRFSGRQFSNSRSEMNVSTLELGDSALYLCASSLALAGEQETQYFGPGTRLLVL.

Only a few counts were recorded for this clonotype. The rearrangement joins TRBV4-3 to TRBJ2-1; D gene ambiguous. The CDR3 loop spans 14 amino acids. Trimming removed 0 bases at V and 7 bases at J, with 10 bases between. Germline V gene lookup returns CDR1 LGHNA and CDR2 YSLEER. The CDR3 region is CASSQDTAGNEQFF. The DNA of the CDR3 is TGCGCCAGCAGCCAAGATACCGCCGGGAATGAGCAGTTCTTC.

The chain carries TRBV2 and TRBJ1-1; the D is unclear. Germline CDR1 and CDR2: SNHLY and FYNNEI. Trimming left V 8 bases short and J 5 bases short, with 15 bases between. The CDR3 spans 13 residues. For the CDR3, the DNA is TGTGCCAGCGCGATCCTATGGAGGACTGAAGCTTTCTTT. This codes for CASAILWRTEAFF.

This clonotype was observed a few times. The V and J genes are TRBV7-9 and TRBJ2-5, with unresolved D. V shed 5 bases and J shed 2 bases, with 9 bases lying between them. Germline CDR1 is SEHNR and CDR2 is FQNEAQ (reference sequence). The length of the CDR3 is 13 residues. CDR3 nucleotides: TGTGCCAGCAGCAAAAACAGTCAAGAGACCCAGTACTTC. It yields the protein CASSKNSQETQYF. Variable domain in full (rest from reference TRBV7-9 and TRBJ2-5): DTGVSQNPRHKITKRGQNVTFRCDPISEHNRLYWYRQTLGQGPEFLTYFQNEAQLEKSRLLSDRFSAERPKGSFSTLEIQRTEQGDSAMYLCASSKNSQETQYFGPGTRLLVL.

This clonotype was found a few times. V is TRBV7-2 and J is TRBJ2-4, with 7 bases identical to TRBD1. CDR1 SGHTA and CDR2 FQGNSA come from the germline V gene. Trimming removed 3 bases from V and 7 bases from J; junction bases left unmatched: 9. The CDR3 contains 15 residues. The CDR3 reads CASSLVRQTGNIQYF. The DNA for the CDR3 is TGTGCCAGCAGCTTGGTCCGGCAGACAGGGAACATTCAGTACTTC. The variable domain in full, with the rest retrieved from reference TRBV7-2 and TRBJ2-4, is GAGVSQSPSNKVTEKGKDVELRCDPISGHTALYWYRQSLGQGLEFLIYFQGNSAPDKSGLPSDRFSAERTGGSVSTLTIQRTQQEDSAVYLCASSLVRQTGNIQYFGAGTRLSVL.